This T cell receptor beta chain originates from a study of identical twins. Study results and limitations: Invariant MAIT and iNKT cells may have partly biased zero-insertion analyses. Twin pairs had excess sharing that was weaker in beta out-of-frame sequences. Cross-sectional statistical analysis was relied on for the conclusions, without the same donors being followed.

Concerning this clonotype itself: The antigen remains unidentified.

The V gene's germline CDR1 is DFQATT and CDR2 SNEGSKA (reference sequence). The CDR3 is 15 amino acids. V dropped 0 bases and J dropped 6; count of bases not matched to a gene: 10. The cDNA had a unique molecular identifier and a template-switch universal primer site. TCRdb re-analysed the 5' RACE reads in MiXCR, keeping a single row per CDR3 protein. The repertoire holds roughly 1,500,000 distinct CDR3 sequences, with about 31% as singletons. Sequencing was carried out using cord blood. This TCR derives from a newborn girl in good health. V and J are TRBV20-1 and TRBJ2-7; TRBD2 matches at 8 bases. CDR3 residues: CSARDLAGAYREQYF. CDR3 nucleotides: TGCAGTGCTAGAGATCTAGCGGGTGCATATCGCGAGCAGTACTTC.